This T cell receptor beta chain originates from a study of early T cells in non-severe SARS-CoV-2 infection. Background on the study: Bulk RNA from unsorted whole blood was sequenced; chains were unpaired. Overall study findings and caveats: Comparison of clonotypes with VDJdb favored anti-spike CD8 responses while missing private and CD4 specificities.

With 5 bases clipped from V and 4 bases from J, the junction kept 5 bases outside the gene matches. Germline CDR1 and CDR2: SGHVS and FQNEAQ. CDR3 length: 15 residues. About this clonotype itself: Its antigen is not known.

The protocol attached unique molecular identifiers to individual cDNA molecules. One entry per CDR3 protein, called by TCRdb with MiXCR from the 5' RACE reads. Among 64,000 or so distinct CDR3 sequences listed, about 11% were seen once. The source is an adult who was a healthcare worker with PCR-confirmed SARS-CoV-2 infection or an uninfected control (not recorded which). The specimen was whole blood, collected at baseline. V and J are TRBV7-8 and TRBJ2-7; 13 nucleotides line up with TRBD2. Here the CDR3 reads CASSQGLAGRYEQYF. Here the CDR3 DNA reads TGTGCCAGCAGCCAGGGACTAGCGGGGCGGTACGAGCAGTACTTC.